This T cell receptor beta chain is from a study of cytomegalovirus exposure and HLA in healthy donors (dated by TCRdb to about 2017). Regarding the research as a whole: According to an earlier analysis of 550 to 700 of the donors, roughly 180 million T cells yielded 90 million to 130 million unique TCR beta sequences and approximately 300 Gb of sequence data. A separate validation cohort of roughly 130 different subjects was used in addition to the roughly 670-subject first cohort. Every discovery cohort repertoire had been produced on one sequencing platform. Both class I and class II loci were covered by HLA typing, at four-digit resolution. The study aimed to test whether signatures of past pathogen exposure could be identified by cataloging public T cell receptors. High-throughput TCR immunosequencing, statistical association of individual TCRs with disease status, and machine learning were combined to predict cytomegalovirus infection status. The number of typed donors differed by locus: roughly 629-630 for A, B, C, DRB1 and DQB1; approximately 530 for DQA1; 606 for DPA1; and roughly 490 for DPB1. A later genetic analysis took genome-wide SNP genotypes for about 55% of the roughly 670 donors and used that subset as a discovery cohort. A later analysis re-analyzed previously published TCR beta repertoires from roughly 600 donors and added high-resolution HLA genotyping to study TCR occurrence patterns. An early release covering roughly 640 HLA-typed donors comprised about 290 gigabases of sequencing data and 85 million or so unique TCR sequences. Using immunosequencing, the study profiled T cell repertoires from about 620 subjects and related those repertoires to cytomegalovirus serostatus. Because of strong linkage in the cohort, roughly five DR-DQ haplotypes were treated as single units for association and clustering. Rather than drawing on any new phenotypic data, the later analysis identified candidate immune exposures from TCR beta sequences and the way those sequences occurred across donors. To decide whether each TCR beta V gene segment behaved as functional or pseudogenic, an earlier analysis of several hundred of the donors relied on high-throughput TCR beta sequencing. Donor age, sex, ethnicity and CMV serostatus were collected together with the repertoire data. Among some 400 genotyped donors of the cohort, an average of roughly 230,000 unique TCR beta nucleotide sequences was sequenced per donor, of which 15% to 20% were non-productive. Among the 398 genotyped donors, around 81% belonged to the genetic ancestry cluster associated with self-reported Caucasian donors. General conclusions and limits of the study: Because the 87-base-pair reads could not distinguish some IMGT-functional V segments, including TRBV6-2 and TRBV6-3, those segments were excluded. In a later analysis, the rate of TCR association differed among HLA loci, with DRB1 alleles having the most associated TCRs and HLA-C alleles having the fewest. Because HLA typing was missing for some donors at each locus, association tests included only the typed subset. A further reported finding was that TCR beta sequences accurately predicted the HLA-A and HLA-B alleles for most subjects in the first cohort. Because counts were too low, some 17 rarely observed V segments, including chromosome 9 orphons, were excluded from the earlier analysis of several hundred of the donors. In a later analysis, most CMV-associated TCR beta chains were found to appear HLA-restricted, with HLA associations seemingly driven largely by CMV exposure. In a later analysis, over 15,000 TCR beta sequences were associated with specific HLA alleles at a false discovery rate of 0.05. Broadly in line with IMGT annotations, most TCR beta V segments showed up in productive rearrangements about 90% or about 30% of the time in an earlier analysis of 587 of the donors. Most TCR sequences were seen in very few donors, while some public TCRs were found in many individuals. Immune exposure information for the cohort was limited to CMV serostatus. In both the original and validation cohorts, the classifier was reported to diagnose cytomegalovirus status with high specificity and sensitivity. Only TCR beta chains were sequenced in this cohort, and the absence of alpha or paired-chain data limited detectable features. A later genetic analysis associated a missense DCLRE1C variant with V-gene and J-gene trimming of TCR beta chains, and an independent cohort replicated the association. According to a later genetic analysis, donors in an Asian-associated ancestry cluster had fewer N-insertions in productive TCRs than the approximately 650-donor mean. The sequencing pipeline was judged likely to have produced a cluster of highly shared sequence variants as a technical artifact. Roughly uniform sequencing depth across donors was assumed in presence/absence analyses, although this assumption may not hold. Compared with equally common non-associated chains, HLA-associated TCR beta chains in a later analysis were more clonally expanded and had lower generation probabilities. Linkage disequilibrium might explain the correlated functional status among segregating V segments, but an unknown experimental factor could not be excluded. The authors suggested that the approach could potentially be extended to other disease states and immunological phenotypes. In vitro tests confirmed that a few of the cytomegalovirus-associated TCR beta chains recognize cytomegalovirus antigens. When HLA alleles, especially DR and DQ, strongly co-occurred, attributing TCR associations to individual alleles was difficult. The study gave a list of 150 to 200 TCR beta chains associated with cytomegalovirus. According to a later analysis, parvovirus B19, influenza, CMV and Epstein-Barr virus appeared linked to several top co-occurrence clusters.

The library was made by the immunoSEQ multiplex PCR assay. For the multiplex PCR, a mixture combining 60 forward primers for TCR Vbeta segments and 13 reverse primers for TCR Jbeta segments was used. Amplification of the CDR3 region of rearranged TCR beta genes was performed with a multiplex PCR assay on genomic DNA. The Illumina HiSeq System was used to sequence the amplified TCR beta libraries as 87-base-pair reads. The published analysis was carried out like this. A later analysis tallied roughly 80 million unique TCR beta chains across the approximately 670 repertoires, and approximately 9.9 million of those chains were shared by two or more donors. To remove PCR and sequencing errors, raw reads were error-corrected and collapsed into unique sequences using a nearest-neighbor algorithm that merged closely related sequences. V, D and J gene segments were assigned by aligning CDR3 sequences to IMGT reference sequences. For a sequence to be retained, a match of at least six nucleotides to both a V gene segment and a J gene segment was required. A rearrangement was called productive if the CDR3 had no stop codons and remained in frame with V and J, and every other rearrangement was called non-productive. Following IMGT convention, CDR3 was defined as the stretch from the second conserved V-encoded cysteine to the conserved J-encoded phenylalanine. In an earlier analysis of more than 550 of the donors, sequences lacking an unambiguous match to a single V gene segment were excluded. In an earlier analysis of 587 of the donors, a V segment was called functional when productive rearrangements were above 56.7%, and segregating when the standard deviation between donors exceeded 5%. To diagnose cytomegalovirus status from the catalog of TCR beta chain sequences, a statistical classification framework was built. V and J gene assignment, in a later analysis, came from comparing TCR nucleotide sequences with IMGT/GENE-DB human TR gene sequences. A later analysis assigned CDR3 sequences and most-parsimonious VDJ recombination scenarios with the TCRdist pipeline. A later analysis defined each TCR beta chain by its CDR3 amino acid sequence plus V-gene family, and excluded reads lacking a unique V-gene family. In a later analysis, 500 to 650 highly shared, low-generation-probability nucleotide sequences were removed to address suspected cross-contamination and a sequencing artifact. A later analysis calculated a clonal expansion index for each public chain from normalized within-repertoire ranks of inferred template counts. In a later analysis, generation probabilities were computed with a VDJ recombination model fitted to out-of-frame rearrangements, and the resulting probabilities were checked against IGoR. In a later analysis, TCR-TCR, TCR-HLA and TCR-CMV co-occurrence was scored with hypergeometric tests, and a repertoire-size bias correction was applied to TCR pairs. False discovery rates were estimated in a later analysis by permuting HLA or CMV assignments 20 times. In a later analysis, co-occurring TCRs were grouped with DBSCAN, and TCRdist sequence similarity was added when clustering was performed within HLA-allele-positive subsets. Co-occurrence clustering excluded repertoires with fewer than 30,000 or more than 120,000 public chains, plus five with anomalous nucleotide sharing. Sourced from immuneACCESS, this table was stored by TCRdb with only in-frame sequences that have V and J called. A share of the clones is absent; for the studies checked, an unresolved V gene accounts for under half, and the remainder has no known explanation. V, J and clone size are taken as reported in that table, and D and trimming were inferred from the DNA itself. The sample table holds more than 95,000 clones, of which roughly 80% were seen once. The ten biggest clones cover about 6.9% of the sample.

The CDR3, from cysteine to phenylalanine, totals 16 residues. Only the CDR3 part of the read is kept: 48 bases, read in frame from the first base. CDR1 and CDR2, looked up from the germline V gene, are SGHDT and YYEEEE. Germline trimming amounts to 1 base on V and 5 bases on J, with 5 as the count of junction bases outside the gene matches. Note on this clone: No antigen is known for it. One base away there is no much larger clone; base qualities are not given.

In total, roughly 670 healthy bone marrow donors made up the cohort. All cohort members were sampled while nominally healthy, although unrecorded immune exposures were likely present. The donor tested CMV seropositive, placing the donor among the 290 or so seropositive members of the cohort. Every donor gave a peripheral blood sample, and the peripheral blood mononuclear cells from that sample were used for TCR beta sequencing. The Qiagen DNeasy Blood Extraction Kit was used to extract genomic DNA from the blood cell samples. The source of this sequence is a young man in good health and CMV-seropositive. The source material was PBMCs. The chain was built from TRBV5-6 and TRBJ2-2, with TRBD2 matching 10 junction bases. CDR3 sequence: CASSLTSGGATGELFF. In nucleotides, the sequence is TGTGCCAGCAGCTTGACCAGCGGGGGGGCAACCGGGGAGCTGTTTTTT.